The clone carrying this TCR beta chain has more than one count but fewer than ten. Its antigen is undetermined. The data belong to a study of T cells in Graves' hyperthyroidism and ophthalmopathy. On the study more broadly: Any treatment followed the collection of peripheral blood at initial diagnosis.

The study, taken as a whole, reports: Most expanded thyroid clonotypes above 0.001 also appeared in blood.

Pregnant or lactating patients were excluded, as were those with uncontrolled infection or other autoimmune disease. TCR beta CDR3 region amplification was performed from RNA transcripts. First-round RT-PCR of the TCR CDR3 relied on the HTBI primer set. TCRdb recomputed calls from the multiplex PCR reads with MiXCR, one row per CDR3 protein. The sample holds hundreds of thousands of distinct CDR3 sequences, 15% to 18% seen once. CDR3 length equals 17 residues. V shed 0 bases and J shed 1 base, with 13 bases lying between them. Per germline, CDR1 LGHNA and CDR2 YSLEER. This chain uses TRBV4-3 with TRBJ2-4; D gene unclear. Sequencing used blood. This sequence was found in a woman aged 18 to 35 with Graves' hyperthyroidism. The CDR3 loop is CASSQEGRLGAKNIQYF. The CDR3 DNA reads TGCGCCAGCAGCCAAGAAGGCCGGCTCGGGGCCAAAAACATTCAGTACTTC.